This T cell receptor (beta chain) was found in a study of blood T cells in healthy people across ages. CDR3 size: 16 residues. After removal of 3 bases from V and 8 bases from J, the junction contained 6 bases not matched to a gene. CDR1 is LGHNA, CDR2 YNFKEQ, per germline. A sample-barcoded 5' primer and a J-beta primer mix were used in a second PCR of about 6 to 11 cycles. Via MiXCR, TCRdb re-called the 5' RACE reads, giving one row per CDR3 protein. This sample yields roughly 860,000 distinct CDR3 sequences, of which 60% to 80% are seen a single time; 28% belongs to the top ten. This chain links TRBV4-2 with TRBJ2-1; 14 nucleotides line up with TRBD2. Specimen: blood. The clonotype originates from a man aged 25 to 45 in good health. In DNA, the CDR3 is TGTGCCAGCAGCCAGGGGACTAGCGGGGGTGTCCATGAGCAGTTCTTC. Its translation is CASSQGTSGGVHEQFF.